These 28 T cell receptor beta chains came from one sample sequenced in a study of OX40 agonist ivuxolimab in advanced cancers. The library was produced with the immunoSEQ multiplex PCR assay. TCRdb took over this immuneACCESS table, retaining in-frame rearrangements with V and J assigned. Such tables are incomplete; in checked studies, under half of the missing clones stem from an unresolved V gene, and the remainder is unexplained. The table for this sample lists some 70,000 clones; 91% of them were counted only once. 2% to 2.5% of the sample is held by the ten biggest clonotypes. Sequences were derived from CD4+ or CD8+ T cells sorted from blood, sampled in a trial of the OX40 agonist ivuxolimab. These receptors were collected from an adult with an advanced solid tumor such as melanoma, head and neck, liver or kidney cancer.

The gene calls are TRBV5-4 and TRBJ1-5; the D is unclear. This CDR3 spans 13 amino acids. V was cut by 4 bases and J by 8 bases, with 13 bases left in between. Per germline, CDR1 SGHNT and CDR2 YYREEE (reference sequence). As DNA, the CDR3 is TGTGCCAGCAGCCTCGGACCTAGGGAGCCCCAGCATTTT. This translates into CASSLGPREPQHF.

The rearrangement uses TRBV19 and TRBJ2-7; TRBD2 matches 7 bases. The V gene end was trimmed by 5 bases and the J gene end by 3 bases; junction bases not matched to a gene: 7. Germline values: CDR1 LNHDA, CDR2 SQIVND (reference sequence). The CDR3 extends over 14 amino acids. CDR3 sequence: CASSAGGVGYEQYF. CDR3 DNA sequence: TGTGCCAGTAGTGCTGGGGGGGTAGGCTACGAGCAGTACTTC.

V gene TRBV5-1 combines with J gene TRBJ2-2; D is uncertain. In germline, CDR1 is SGHRS, CDR2 YFSETQ. Trimming shortened V by 4 bases and J by 3 bases, and 10 bases separated the two germline ends. The CDR3 contains 14 residues. The CDR3 is CASSAGRDTGELFF. The CDR3 DNA reads as TGCGCCAGCAGCGCAGGACGGGACACCGGGGAGCTGTTTTTT.

Written as DNA, the CDR3 is TGTGCCAGCAGCCGGGGACCATCCTACGAGCAGTACTTC. Its translation is CASSRGPSYEQYF. The chain employs TRBV11-1 and TRBJ2-7, with D perhaps assigned TRBD1 or TRBD2 (5 bases each). Germline V gene sequence: CDR1 SGHAT, CDR2 FQDESV (reference sequence). The CDR3 is 13 residues long. V gave up 5 bases and J gave up 1 base, with 9 bases separating them.

The rearrangement uses TRBV2 and TRBJ1-1, with D unclear. Trimming took off 2 bases at V and 5 bases at J, with 9 bases between the two ends. The CDR3 contains 13 residues. CDR1 is SNHLY, CDR2 FYNNEI, per germline. In DNA, the CDR3 is TGTGCCAGCAGTGAATTTGGTCATACTGAAGCTTTCTTT. Protein product: CASSEFGHTEAFF.

The chain uses TRBV5-1 and TRBJ2-3, with 11 bases fitting TRBD2. The J segment lost 0 bases and the V segment lost 0 bases, leaving 3 bases of the junction unmatched. The germline V gene has CDR1 SGHRS and CDR2 YFSETQ. The CDR3 contains 17 residues. The CDR3 reads CASSLVTSGGSTDTQYF. The CDR3 nucleotides read TGCGCCAGCAGCTTGGTAACTAGCGGGGGTAGCACAGATACGCAGTATTTT.

V usage is TRBV2 and J usage is TRBJ2-7, with a weak D call TRBD1 (6 bases). V shed 3 bases and J shed 3 bases, with 12 bases lying between them. CDR1 and CDR2 from the germline V gene are SNHLY and FYNNEI. The CDR3 is made up of 14 amino acids. In DNA form, the CDR3 reads TGTGCCAGCAGTGACCTTTCACAGGGCTACGAGCAGTACTTC. Its protein is CASSDLSQGYEQYF.

This chain links TRBV30 with TRBJ2-2; D could derive from TRBD1 or TRBD2 (5 bases each). The CDR3 covers 14 residues. In germline, CDR1 is GTSNPN, CDR2 SVGIG (reference sequence). V was trimmed by 2 bases and J by 5 bases, leaving 12 bases between them. The CDR3 reads CAWSRGPGTGELFF. The CDR3, as DNA: TGTGCCTGGAGTAGGGGACCAGGGACCGGGGAGCTGTTTTTT.

V gene TRBV10-3 combines with J gene TRBJ2-7, with a possible D match to TRBD2 (6 bases). Germline values: CDR1 ENHRY, CDR2 SYGVKD. Trimming took off 6 bases at V and 4 bases at J, with 10 bases between the two ends. The CDR3 is made up of 12 amino acids. The CDR3: CAIREGLYEQYF. CDR3 sequence (DNA): TGTGCCATCAGGGAGGGACTTTACGAGCAGTACTTC.

The gene calls are TRBV5-6 and TRBJ2-1; D ambiguous. CDR1 is SGHDT and CDR2 is YYEEEE in the germline V gene. This CDR3 has 15 amino acids. The V gene lost 4 bases and the J gene lost 3 bases, with 14 bases spanning the gap. CDR3 nucleotides: TGTGCCAGCAGCCGTTGGGTCGGGCACTACAATGAGCAGTTCTTC. Its protein product is CASSRWVGHYNEQFF.

The V and J genes are TRBV5-4 and TRBJ2-1; tentative D call: TRBD2 (6 bases). Germline CDR1 is SGHNT and CDR2 is YYREEE (reference sequence). Trimming took 1 base from V and 8 from J, leaving 16 bases between them. The CDR3 spans 15 residues. Written as DNA, the CDR3 is TGTGCCAGCAGCTTGCGGCGGGAACCCAGGGATGAGCAGTTCTTC. Translated: CASSLRREPRDEQFF. The full variable domain, rest sourced from reference TRBV5-4 and TRBJ2-1, is ETGVTQSPTHLIKTRGQQVTLRCSSQSGHNTVSWYQQALGQGPQFIFQYYREEENGRGNFPPRFSGLQFPNYSSELNVNALELDDSALYLCASSLRREPRDEQFFGPGTRLTVL.

The chain joins TRBV18 to TRBJ2-5, with 7 bases lining up with TRBD1. In germline, CDR1 is KGHSH, CDR2 LQKENI. There are 14 residues in the CDR3. V was pared by 3 bases and J by 4 bases, with 5 bases of the junction left unmatched. In DNA form, the CDR3 reads TGTGCCAGCTCACCTACAGGGGCGAGAGAGACCCAGTACTTC. It specifies CASSPTGARETQYF.

The chain is built from TRBV19 and TRBJ2-5, with 9 bases identical to TRBD1. The CDR3 runs to 14 residues. The junction had 6 bases not matched to a gene; V was cut back by 5 bases and J by 5 bases. CDR1 LNHDA and CDR2 SQIVND come from the germline V gene (reference sequence). CDR3 residues: CASSWTGALETQYF. The DNA for the CDR3 is TGTGCCAGTAGTTGGACAGGGGCCTTGGAGACCCAGTACTTC.

The chain has TRBV7-8 and TRBJ2-7; perhaps TRBD2 as D (6 bases). The length of the CDR3 is 19 residues. V was pared by 1 base and J by 2 bases, with 24 bases between. Germline assignment: CDR1 SGHVS and CDR2 FQNEAQ. CDR3 DNA: TGTGCCAGCAGCTTAGAGGCACTACTAGCCGACGCCTTCACCTACGAGCAGTACTTC. It is translated as CASSLEALLADAFTYEQYF.

The chain links TRBV6-5 to TRBJ1-2, with TRBD1 identical over 8 bases. Trimming took 6 bases from V and 8 from J; bases not matched to a gene: 8. CDR1 is MNHEY and CDR2 is SVGAGI in the germline V gene. The CDR3 length is 13 residues. This CDR3 reads CASRSTGGYGYTF. In nucleotides, the CDR3 is TGTGCCAGCAGGTCTACAGGGGGATACGGCTACACCTTC.

CDR3 residues: CSVGRGSSTDTQYF. DNA of the CDR3: TGCAGCGTTGGAAGGGGATCTAGCACAGATACGCAGTATTTT. The chain combines TRBV29-1 with TRBJ2-3; D might be TRBD1 (5 bases). Germline loops: CDR1 SQVTM, CDR2 ANQGSEA. V was pared by 4 bases and J by 0 bases, with 11 bases between. The CDR3 runs 14 residues.

The V call is TRBV5-1, the J call TRBJ1-3, with D unresolved. From germline, CDR1 is SGHRS and CDR2 YFSETQ. The CDR3 loop spans 15 amino acids. V was shortened by 4 bases and J by 0 bases, with 11 bases between the two germline ends. CDR3 in amino acids: CASSQDGASGNTIYF. Here the CDR3 DNA reads TGCGCCAGCAGCCAGGACGGCGCCTCTGGAAACACCATATATTTT.

The chain uses TRBV7-9 and TRBJ1-2, with 9 bases fitting TRBD1. Trimming cost V 5 bases and J 2 bases; bases outside gene matches: 6. CDR3 length: 15 residues. Germline CDR1 is SEHNR and CDR2 is FQNEAQ (reference sequence). The CDR3 DNA reads TGTGCCAGCAGCACAGGGGGCGGTTCGAACTATGGCTACACCTTC. Protein: CASSTGGGSNYGYTF. The whole variable domain, filled in from reference TRBV7-9 and TRBJ1-2, reads DTGVSQNPRHKITKRGQNVTFRCDPISEHNRLYWYRQTLGQGPEFLTYFQNEAQLEKSRLLSDRFSAERPKGSFSTLEIQRTEQGDSAMYLCASSTGGGSNYGYTFGSGTRLTVV.

V and J are TRBV11-3 and TRBJ2-5; D possibly corresponds to TRBD1 (5 bases). CDR3 size: 13 residues. Germline V CDR1 and CDR2: SGHNT, YENEEA. V was pared by 8 bases and J by 0 bases, with 10 bases between. DNA for the CDR3: TGTGCCAGCGGTTCACAGGACCAAGAGACCCAGTACTTC. Amino acid sequence: CASGSQDQETQYF.

The gene calls are TRBV19 and TRBJ2-7; TRBD1 agrees at 9 bases. This CDR3 comprises 16 residues. V was pared by 2 bases and J by 2 bases, with 7 bases of the junction left unmatched. Germline values: CDR1 LNHDA, CDR2 SQIVND (reference sequence). CDR3 in DNA: TGTGCCAGTAGTATACCTACGGGACAGGGCGCCTACGAGCAGTACTTC. Its translation: CASSIPTGQGAYEQYF. Filled out from reference TRBV19 and TRBJ2-7, the complete variable domain reads DGGITQSPKYLFRKEGQNVTLSCEQNLNHDAMYWYRQDPGQGLRLIYYSQIVNDFQKGDIAEGYSVSREKKESFPLTVTSAQKNPTAFYLCASSIPTGQGAYEQYFGPGTRLTVT.

V is TRBV2 and J is TRBJ1-4, with 9 bases aligning to TRBD1. Per the germline V gene, CDR1 is SNHLY and CDR2 is FYNNEI. This CDR3 is 15 amino acids long. The V segment lost 6 bases and the J segment 7 bases; nucleotides outside the gene matches: 9. The CDR3: CASSRGGQGSEKLFF. The CDR3 nucleotides are TGTGCCAGCAGCAGAGGGGGACAGGGAAGTGAAAAACTGTTTTTT.

V and J are TRBV19 and TRBJ2-3; 7 nucleotides align to TRBD2. CDR3 length: 15 amino acids. Germline V lookup: CDR1 LNHDA, CDR2 SQIVND (reference sequence). With 5 bases clipped from V and 3 bases from J, the junction kept 8 bases outside the gene matches. DNA of the CDR3: TGTGCCAGTAGTTCCTACGGGGAGGGAACAGATACGCAGTATTTT. Amino acid sequence: CASSSYGEGTDTQYF.

This clone was recorded only once. The gene calls are TRBV5-1 and TRBJ2-2, with D perhaps matching TRBD1 (5 bases). The germline V gene encodes CDR1 SGHRS and CDR2 YFSETQ. The length of the CDR3 is 15 residues. The ends were cut back, 4 bases at V and 6 bases at J, with 16 bases in the middle. In DNA, the CDR3 is TGCGCCAGCAGCCTGGACCCTGCAGGGTCCGGGGAGCTGTTTTTT. Translation: CASSLDPAGSGELFF.

This chain connects TRBV28 to TRBJ1-1; D is possibly TRBD1 (6 bases). This CDR3 comprises 17 residues. The germline V gene encodes CDR1 MDHEN and CDR2 SYDVKM. Between the trimmed V and J ends, which lost 3 bases and 7 bases, there was a span of 24 bases. The CDR3 here is CASSFRQGWARGVEAFF. In nucleotides, the CDR3 is TGTGCCAGCAGTTTCAGGCAGGGGTGGGCAAGGGGTGTTGAAGCTTTCTTT.

This sequence joins TRBV28 and TRBJ1-4; 7 bases agree with TRBD1. CDR1 is MDHEN, CDR2 SYDVKM, per germline. The CDR3 length is 15 residues. J gave up 5 bases and V 6 bases, and 9 bases lay outside the gene matches. The DNA of the CDR3 is TGTGCCAGCAGCCGAGGGGGCGGGGGAAATGAAAAACTGTTTTTT. Its translation is CASSRGGGGNEKLFF.

This clone was picked up one time. This chain connects TRBV25-1 to TRBJ1-4; D is perhaps TRBD1 (5 bases). Germline CDR1 MGHDK, CDR2 SYGVNS. The V and J ends lost 3 bases and 8 bases respectively, with 13 bases between them. The CDR3 extends over 14 amino acids. Here the CDR3 DNA reads TGTGCCAGCAGTGATCACGGGACGGGGGAAAAACTGTTTTTT. Protein: CASSDHGTGEKLFF.

The chain joins TRBV5-1 to TRBJ2-7; TRBD1 matches at 8 bases. Germline V gene sequence: CDR1 SGHRS, CDR2 YFSETQ. The CDR3 contains 16 residues. Trimming cost V 0 bases and J 0 bases; bases outside gene matches: 5. CDR3 in DNA: TGCGCCAGCAGCTTGGTTTCAGGGGGCAGCTCCTACGAGCAGTACTTC. Residues: CASSLVSGGSSYEQYF.

V usage is TRBV28 and J usage is TRBJ1-4; perhaps TRBD1 as D (5 bases). Trimming left V 4 bases short and J 2 bases short, with 14 bases between. Per the germline V gene, CDR1 is MDHEN and CDR2 is SYDVKM. This CDR3 has 16 residues. The CDR3 DNA reads TGTGCCAGCAGTTCCCCAGGGTTGGTCACTAATGAAAAACTGTTTTTT. It codes for CASSSPGLVTNEKLFF. The whole variable domain, remainder taken from reference TRBV28 and TRBJ1-4, is DVKVTQSSRYLVKRTGEKVFLECVQDMDHENMFWYRQDPGLGLRLIYFSYDVKMKEKGDIPEGYSVSREKKERFSLILESASTNQTSMYLCASSSPGLVTNEKLFFGSGTQLSVL.